This TCR beta chain stems from a study of shared clonotypes between healthy human individuals. Study-wide findings and caveats: Relative to clonotypes present in all four donors, those not shared had lower generation probabilities. The small donor group covered limited genetic and exposure diversity.

The CDR3 extends over 16 amino acids. Deletions cut 5 bases from V and 0 bases from J, with 14 bases between. Germline lookup yields CDR1 LGHNT and CDR2 FRNRAP. With regard to this clone: Its antigen is still unknown.

Clones were read by immunoSEQ multiplex PCR, and TCRdb kept only the in-frame ones, dropping some. The sample shows roughly 1.4 million clones, approximately 98.5% of them seen only once. This rearrangement joins TRBV12-5 to TRBJ2-1, with D tentatively TRBD1 (5 bases). The sequence came from a man in his thirties or forties in good health. Material for sequencing was naive CD4+ T cells sorted from blood. The subset was: CD45RA+ positively selected. CDR3: CASGQGSRTSYNEQFF. The CDR3 DNA reads TGTGCTAGTGGTCAGGGTAGTAGAACCTCCTACAATGAGCAGTTCTTC.